A single TCR beta chain is shown here with its context. The ends were cut back, 0 bases at V and 6 bases at J, with 16 bases in the middle. The germline gives CDR1 SGDLS, CDR2 YYNGEE. There are 16 residues in the CDR3. The data stem from a study of shared clonotypes between healthy human individuals. Looking at the study overall: Researchers assigned three CD4 naive, three CD4 memory, two CD8 naive and one CD8 memory plate to each donor.

Libraries were prepared by immunoSEQ multiplex PCR; TCRdb keeps only in-frame clonotypes and omits some of them. The table lists 980,000 or so clones, around three quarters of them singletons, with over 1.3% in the top ten. The chain couples TRBV9 to TRBJ1-3; D is unclear. The sample consisted of memory CD4+ T cells sorted from blood. As to subset: CD45RA-negative fraction. The receptor's source is a man aged 18 to 35 in good health. CDR3: CASSVGAGTSQNTIYF. DNA for the CDR3: TGTGCCAGCAGCGTAGGGGCAGGAACTTCGCAAAACACCATATATTTT.